This is a list of T cell receptor beta chains from one sample in a study of T cell responses to AZD1222 COVID-19 vaccine. Measured with immunoSEQ multiplex PCR; TCRdb has only the in-frame clones, and not every one. Of around 140,000 clones listed, approximately 90% are singletons. Source: peripheral blood, taken on day 0 of AZD1222 vaccination. The receptors shown here come from an adult in good health. CDR3s include the opening cysteine and the closing phenylalanine or tryptophan. Fields, in order: CDR3 DNA, CDR3 protein, D gene, clone size, V gene, J gene. D genes are given only for firm matches. Not every row has a clone size; where given, it reads once, few, many or a size class.

CDR3 DNA: TGTGCCAGCAGCCGAACCTACGAGCAGTACTTC
CDR3 protein: CASSRTYEQYF
D gene: -
clone size: -
V gene: TRBV12-3/TRBV12-4
J gene: TRBJ2-7

CDR3 DNA: TGCGCCAGCAGTCATTACTCGGTCGGGGAGCTGTTTTTT
CDR3 protein: CASSHYSVGELFF
D gene: -
clone size: -
V gene: TRBV10-1
J gene: TRBJ2-2

CDR3 DNA: TGTGCCAGCAGCGTAGGTTCGGGAACGCAGCCCCAGCATTTT
CDR3 protein: CASSVGSGTQPQHF
D gene: -
clone size: once
V gene: TRBV9
J gene: TRBJ1-5

CDR3 DNA: TGTGCCAGCAGCAGAACTAGCGGGGGGGCCAGGCCACAGAACACAGATACGCAGTATTTT
CDR3 protein: CASSRTSGGARPQNTDTQYF
D gene: TRBD2
clone size: many
V gene: TRBV7-8
J gene: TRBJ2-3

CDR3 DNA: TGTGCCAGCAGCCCCGGACTAGCGGGGGTCGATGAGCAGTTCTTC
CDR3 protein: CASSPGLAGVDEQFF
D gene: TRBD2
clone size: -
V gene: TRBV5-4
J gene: TRBJ2-1

CDR3 DNA: TGTGCCAGTCGGACCGAAGCTAACTATGGCTACACCTTC
CDR3 protein: CASRTEANYGYTF
D gene: -
clone size: -
V gene: TRBV6-5
J gene: TRBJ1-2

CDR3 DNA: TGTGCCGTATCAAAAGCCGGAGTTAACATTCAGTACTTC
CDR3 protein: CAVSKAGVNIQYF
D gene: -
clone size: once
V gene: TRBV6-5
J gene: TRBJ2-4

CDR3 DNA: TGCCAACGCGGCGGGGTCGACGGCTACACCTTC
CDR3 protein: CQRGGVDGYTF
D gene: -
clone size: -
V gene: TRBV20-1
J gene: TRBJ1-2

CDR3 DNA: TGTGCCAGCAGCCTGGGACAGAGAAGTTACGAGCAGTACTTC
CDR3 protein: CASSLGQRSYEQYF
D gene: TRBD1
clone size: -
V gene: TRBV7-2
J gene: TRBJ2-7

CDR3 DNA: TGTGCCAGCAGCCACACGGGGTTTGAAGCTTTCTTT
CDR3 protein: CASSHTGFEAFF
D gene: -
clone size: -
V gene: TRBV14
J gene: TRBJ1-1

CDR3 DNA: TGTGCCAGTAGTCCAACCGACGGACAGGGCCCCTACAATGAGCAGTTCTTC
CDR3 protein: CASSPTDGQGPYNEQFF
D gene: TRBD1
clone size: -
V gene: TRBV19
J gene: TRBJ2-1

CDR3 DNA: TGTGCCAGCAGTGACATTGGGGCCCCAGATACGCAGTATTTT
CDR3 protein: CASSDIGAPDTQYF
D gene: -
clone size: -
V gene: TRBV2
J gene: TRBJ2-3

CDR3 DNA: TGTGCCAGTAGGTCAGGGACACCCTACTCCTACGAGCAGTACTTC
CDR3 protein: CASRSGTPYSYEQYF
D gene: -
clone size: -
V gene: TRBV19
J gene: TRBJ2-7

CDR3 DNA: TGTGCCACCCACGATTATTGGGCAGACCGCCATGAGCAGTTCTTC
CDR3 protein: CATHDYWADRHEQFF
D gene: -
clone size: -
V gene: TRBV19
J gene: TRBJ2-1

CDR3 DNA: TGCAGCGTTGGTGGAGGTGCGGGAACCGGGGAGCTGTTTTTT
CDR3 protein: CSVGGGAGTGELFF
D gene: -
clone size: -
V gene: TRBV29-1
J gene: TRBJ2-2

CDR3 DNA: TGCGCCAGCAGTCAATCGTCCGTTTTCTCCTACAATGAGCAGTTCTTC
CDR3 protein: CASSQSSVFSYNEQFF
D gene: -
clone size: few
V gene: TRBV23-1
J gene: TRBJ2-1

CDR3 DNA: TGTGCCATCAGTGAGCTAGAGGCTAATGAGCAGTTCTTC
CDR3 protein: CAISELEANEQFF
D gene: -
clone size: -
V gene: TRBV10-3
J gene: TRBJ2-1

CDR3 DNA: TGTGCCAGCAGTACGCGAGCGCTCTATGGCTACACCTTC
CDR3 protein: CASSTRALYGYTF
D gene: -
clone size: -
V gene: TRBV6-2/TRBV6-3
J gene: TRBJ1-2

CDR3 DNA: TGTGCCAGCAGTTTAGATTTCGGGGTGGTGGGGTACGAGCAGTACTTC
CDR3 protein: CASSLDFGVVGYEQYF
D gene: -
clone size: -
V gene: TRBV28
J gene: TRBJ2-7

CDR3 DNA: TGTGCCAGCAGTTACGGCCCCTGGGACACCATATATTTT
CDR3 protein: CASSYGPWDTIYF
D gene: -
clone size: -
V gene: TRBV6-5
J gene: TRBJ1-3

CDR3 DNA: TGTGCCAGTAGTATAGGAGGCACCGGGGAGCTGTTTTTT
CDR3 protein: CASSIGGTGELFF
D gene: -
clone size: -
V gene: TRBV19
J gene: TRBJ2-2

CDR3 DNA: TGTGCCAGCAGCTTAACAGGGGGCGGGACTGAAGCTTTCTTT
CDR3 protein: CASSLTGGGTEAFF
D gene: TRBD1
clone size: -
V gene: TRBV7-9
J gene: TRBJ1-1

CDR3 DNA: TGCGCCAGCAGCTTGGAGGCACAGGGGCCGCTTGCAGATACGCAGTATTTT
CDR3 protein: CASSLEAQGPLADTQYF
D gene: TRBD1
clone size: -
V gene: TRBV5-1
J gene: TRBJ2-3

CDR3 DNA: TGCGCCAGCAGCCAAGATTTTCGGGCAGATACGCAGTATTTT
CDR3 protein: CASSQDFRADTQYF
D gene: -
clone size: -
V gene: TRBV4-3
J gene: TRBJ2-3

CDR3 DNA: TGTGCCAGCAGCCCCTCCTCTAGGGTGGGCCCCGGCGGCTACACCTTC
CDR3 protein: CASSPSSRVGPGGYTF
D gene: -
clone size: -
V gene: TRBV9
J gene: TRBJ1-2

CDR3 DNA: TGTGCCAGCAGCAAATGTCGGGACCAGCCGTACAATGAGCAGTTCTTC
CDR3 protein: CASSKCRDQPYNEQFF
D gene: -
clone size: -
V gene: TRBV21-1
J gene: TRBJ2-1

CDR3 DNA: TGTGCCAGTAGTATAGTTGGGGGAAACACCATATATTTT
CDR3 protein: CASSIVGGNTIYF
D gene: -
clone size: -
V gene: TRBV19
J gene: TRBJ1-3

CDR3 DNA: TGTGCCAGCAGCCTGCGGGGGGCGGGGTACAATGAGCAGTTCTTC
CDR3 protein: CASSLRGAGYNEQFF
D gene: TRBD2
clone size: -
V gene: TRBV3-1/TRBV3-2
J gene: TRBJ2-1

CDR3 DNA: TGCGCCAGCAGCTTGGGACAGTTCCTTGGGCGGACCCAGTACTTC
CDR3 protein: CASSLGQFLGRTQYF
D gene: -
clone size: -
V gene: TRBV5-1
J gene: TRBJ2-5

CDR3 DNA: TGCAGCGTTGAGGGGACAGGGGGCTACGAGCAGTACTTC
CDR3 protein: CSVEGTGGYEQYF
D gene: TRBD1
clone size: -
V gene: TRBV29-1
J gene: TRBJ2-7

CDR3 DNA: TGTGCCACCAGTGACCCGGTCGGTGAGACCCAGTACTTC
CDR3 protein: CATSDPVGETQYF
D gene: -
clone size: -
V gene: TRBV24-1
J gene: TRBJ2-5

CDR3 DNA: TGTGCCAGTGGTTTTGTAGCGGGGTCTCGTGAGACCCAGTACTTC
CDR3 protein: CASGFVAGSRETQYF
D gene: TRBD2
clone size: -
V gene: TRBV7-9
J gene: TRBJ2-5

CDR3 DNA: TGTGCCAGCAGCGTAGGTCCGGGACAGGGGGCCCTGAACACTGAAGCTTTCTTT
CDR3 protein: CASSVGPGQGALNTEAFF
D gene: TRBD1
clone size: once
V gene: TRBV9
J gene: TRBJ1-1

CDR3 DNA: TGTGCCAGCAGTGTTCGCCTTCAGGGTGGCTACACCTTC
CDR3 protein: CASSVRLQGGYTF
D gene: -
clone size: -
V gene: TRBV2
J gene: TRBJ1-2

CDR3 DNA: TGTGCCAGCAGTTCACAGGGTAACACTGAAGCTTTCTTT
CDR3 protein: CASSSQGNTEAFF
D gene: -
clone size: -
V gene: TRBV6-5
J gene: TRBJ1-1

CDR3 DNA: TGTGCCAGCAGCCAACACAGGGTCTCCTACGAGCAGTACTTC
CDR3 protein: CASSQHRVSYEQYF
D gene: -
clone size: -
V gene: TRBV7-2
J gene: TRBJ2-7